What follows is one T cell receptor (beta chain) and its context. The data derive from a study of cytomegalovirus exposure and HLA in healthy donors. Study-wide background: About 85 million unique TCRs from HLA-typed donors were held in an early release of data.

Researchers ran the PCR with 60 Vbeta and 13 Jbeta primers. The repertoire was sequenced with immunoSEQ multiplex PCR; TCRdb's copy has only in-frame clones and lacks some. The top ten hold roughly 6.1% of the sample, which has about 110,000 clones, 75% to 85% seen once. Germline assignment: CDR1 MNHEY and CDR2 SVGAGI. Trimming shortened V by 6 bases and J by 5 bases, and 13 bases separated the two germline ends. CDR3 size: 13 residues. The chain links TRBV6-5 to TRBJ2-5, with D perhaps matching TRBD2 (5 bases). The sequence derives from a man between 18 and 35 years old in good health and CMV-seronegative. Sample: PBMCs. For the CDR3, the DNA is TGTGCCAGCAGATACGGCGGCGGGGAGACCCAGTACTTC. The encoded protein is CASRYGGGETQYF.